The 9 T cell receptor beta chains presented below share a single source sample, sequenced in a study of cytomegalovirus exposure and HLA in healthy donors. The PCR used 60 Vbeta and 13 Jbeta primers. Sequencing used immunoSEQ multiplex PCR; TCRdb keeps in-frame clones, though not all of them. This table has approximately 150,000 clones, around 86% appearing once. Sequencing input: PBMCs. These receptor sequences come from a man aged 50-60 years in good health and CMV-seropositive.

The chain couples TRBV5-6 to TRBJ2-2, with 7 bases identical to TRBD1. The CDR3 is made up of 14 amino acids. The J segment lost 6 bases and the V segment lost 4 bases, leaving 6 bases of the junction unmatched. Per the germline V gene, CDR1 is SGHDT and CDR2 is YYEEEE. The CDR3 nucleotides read TGTGCCAGCAGCCCGGGGACAGTCCCCGGGGAGCTGTTTTTT. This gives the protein CASSPGTVPGELFF.

The CDR3 sequence is CASSPGQKEQYF. CDR3 nucleotide sequence: TGCGCCAGCAGCCCCGGACAGAAAGAGCAGTACTTC. V and J are TRBV5-1 and TRBJ2-7; D is possibly TRBD1 (6 bases). The CDR3 is 12 residues long. Germline loops: CDR1 SGHRS, CDR2 YFSETQ. With 4 bases removed from V and 7 bases from J, the gap between germline ends came to 12 bases.

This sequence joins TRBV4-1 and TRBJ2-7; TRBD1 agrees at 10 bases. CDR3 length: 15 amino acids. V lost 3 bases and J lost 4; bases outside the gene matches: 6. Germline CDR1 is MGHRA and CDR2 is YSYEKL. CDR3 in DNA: TGCGCCAGCAGCCAGTCGACAGGGGGCTGGTACGAGCAGTACTTC. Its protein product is CASSQSTGGWYEQYF.

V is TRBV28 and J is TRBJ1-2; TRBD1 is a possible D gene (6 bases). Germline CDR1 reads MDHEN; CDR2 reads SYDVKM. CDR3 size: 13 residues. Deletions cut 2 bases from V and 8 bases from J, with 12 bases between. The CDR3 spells CASSLGGGLGYTF. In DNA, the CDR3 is TGTGCCAGCAGTTTAGGGGGGGGGCTCGGCTACACCTTC.

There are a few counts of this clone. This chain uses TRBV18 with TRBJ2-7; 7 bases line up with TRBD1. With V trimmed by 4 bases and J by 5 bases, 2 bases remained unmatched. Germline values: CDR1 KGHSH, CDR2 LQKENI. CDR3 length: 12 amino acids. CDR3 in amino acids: CASSRDRDEQYF. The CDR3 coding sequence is TGTGCCAGCTCACGAGACAGGGACGAGCAGTACTTC.

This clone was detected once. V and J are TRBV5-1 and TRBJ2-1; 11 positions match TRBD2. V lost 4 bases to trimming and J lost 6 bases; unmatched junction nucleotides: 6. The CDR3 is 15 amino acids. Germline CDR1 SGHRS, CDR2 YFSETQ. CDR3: CASSLTSGRANEQFF. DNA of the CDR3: TGCGCCAGCAGCCTAACTAGCGGGAGAGCCAATGAGCAGTTCTTC.

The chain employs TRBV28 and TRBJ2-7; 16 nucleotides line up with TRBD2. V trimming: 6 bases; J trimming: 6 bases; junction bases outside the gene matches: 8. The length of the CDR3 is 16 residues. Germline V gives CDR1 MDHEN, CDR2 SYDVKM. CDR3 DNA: TGTGCCAGCAGCCTAGGGACTAGCGGGAGGGTGGGCGAGCAGTACTTC. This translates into CASSLGTSGRVGEQYF.

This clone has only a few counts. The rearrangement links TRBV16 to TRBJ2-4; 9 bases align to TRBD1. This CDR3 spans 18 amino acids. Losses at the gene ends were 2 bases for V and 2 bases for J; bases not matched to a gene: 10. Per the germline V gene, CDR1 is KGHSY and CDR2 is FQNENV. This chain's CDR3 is CASSQNIRTGAPKNIQYF. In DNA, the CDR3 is TGTGCCAGCAGCCAAAACATACGGACAGGGGCCCCCAAAAACATTCAGTACTTC.

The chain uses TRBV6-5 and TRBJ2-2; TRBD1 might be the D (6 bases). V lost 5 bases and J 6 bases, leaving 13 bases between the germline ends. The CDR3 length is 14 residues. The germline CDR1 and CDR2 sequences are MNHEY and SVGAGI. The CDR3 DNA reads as TGTGCCAGCAGTCCCGCAGGGGCAGCCGGGGAGCTGTTTTTT. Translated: CASSPAGAAGELFF.